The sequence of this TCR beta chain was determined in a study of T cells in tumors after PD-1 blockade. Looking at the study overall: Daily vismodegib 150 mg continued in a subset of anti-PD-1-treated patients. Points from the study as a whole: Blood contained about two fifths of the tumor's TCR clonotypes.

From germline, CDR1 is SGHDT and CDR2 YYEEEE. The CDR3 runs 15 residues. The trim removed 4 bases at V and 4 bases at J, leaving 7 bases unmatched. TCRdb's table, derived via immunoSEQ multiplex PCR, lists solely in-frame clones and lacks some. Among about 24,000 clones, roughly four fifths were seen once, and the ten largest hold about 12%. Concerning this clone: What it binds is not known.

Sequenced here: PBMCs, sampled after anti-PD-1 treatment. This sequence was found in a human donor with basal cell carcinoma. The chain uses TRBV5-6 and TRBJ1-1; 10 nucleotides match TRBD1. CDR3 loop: CASSPGGTGATEAFF. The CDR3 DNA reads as TGTGCCAGCAGCCCGGGGGGGACAGGGGCCACTGAAGCTTTCTTT.